This TCR beta chain was observed in a study of T cell responses to AZD1222 COVID-19 vaccine. Whole-study findings and limits: White British ancestry dominated among donors, who included more females, and clonal diversity was possibly underestimated.

The protocol was immunoSEQ multiplex PCR, while the TCRdb copy is restricted to in-frame clones and leaves out a portion. The sample records 150,000 or so clones, 85% to 90% being singletons. Germline values: CDR1 WNHNN, CDR2 SYGVQD (reference sequence). The length of the CDR3 is 12 residues. Trimming cost V 5 bases and J 7 bases, with 6 bases left between them. As regards this clone: Its target is not known.

The clonotype was recovered from an adult in good health. The chain combines TRBV10-1 with TRBJ1-6; D remains unclear. Sequencing was performed on peripheral blood, taken on day 0 of AZD1222 vaccination. The CDR3 region has the DNA TGCGCCAGCAGTTCTCAAAATTCACCCCTCCACTTT. This translates into CASSSQNSPLHF.